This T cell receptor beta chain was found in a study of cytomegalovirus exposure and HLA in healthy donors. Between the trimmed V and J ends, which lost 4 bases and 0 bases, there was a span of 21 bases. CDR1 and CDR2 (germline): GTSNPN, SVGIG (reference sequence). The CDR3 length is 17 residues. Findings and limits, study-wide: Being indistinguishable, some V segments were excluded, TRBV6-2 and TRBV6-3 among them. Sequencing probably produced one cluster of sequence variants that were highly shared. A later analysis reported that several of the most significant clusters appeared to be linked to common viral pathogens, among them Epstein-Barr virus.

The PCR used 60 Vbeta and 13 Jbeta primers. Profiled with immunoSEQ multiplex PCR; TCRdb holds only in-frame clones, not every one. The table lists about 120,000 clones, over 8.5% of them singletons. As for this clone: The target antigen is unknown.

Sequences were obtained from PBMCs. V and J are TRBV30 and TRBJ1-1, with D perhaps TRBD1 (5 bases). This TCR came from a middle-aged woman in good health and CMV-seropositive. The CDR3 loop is CAWTGEGRARVNTEAFF. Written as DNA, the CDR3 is TGTGCCTGGACTGGCGAAGGTCGTGCCAGGGTGAACACTGAAGCTTTCTTT.